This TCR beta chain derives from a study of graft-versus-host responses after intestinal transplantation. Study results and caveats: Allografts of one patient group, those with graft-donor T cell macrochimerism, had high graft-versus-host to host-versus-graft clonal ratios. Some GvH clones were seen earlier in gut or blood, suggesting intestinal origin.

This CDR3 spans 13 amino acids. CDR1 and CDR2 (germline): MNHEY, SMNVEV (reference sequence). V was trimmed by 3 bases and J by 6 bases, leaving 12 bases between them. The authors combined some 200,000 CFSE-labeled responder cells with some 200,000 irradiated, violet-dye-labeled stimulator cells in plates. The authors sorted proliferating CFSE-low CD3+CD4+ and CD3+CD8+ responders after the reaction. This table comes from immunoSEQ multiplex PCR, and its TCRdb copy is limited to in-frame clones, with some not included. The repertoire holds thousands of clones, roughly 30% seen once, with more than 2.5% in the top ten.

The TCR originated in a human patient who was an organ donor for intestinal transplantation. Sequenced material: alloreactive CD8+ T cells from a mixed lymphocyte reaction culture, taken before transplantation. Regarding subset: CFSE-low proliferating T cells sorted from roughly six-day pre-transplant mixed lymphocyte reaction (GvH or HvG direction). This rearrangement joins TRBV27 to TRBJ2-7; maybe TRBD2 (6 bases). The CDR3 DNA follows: TGTGCCAGCAGTTTTGGGACTCGACGCGAGCAGTACTTC. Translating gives CASSFGTRREQYF.